This TCR beta chain was captured by sequencing in a study of T cell repertoires in cytomegalovirus infection. TCRdb itself ran the reads through MiXCR, one entry per CDR3 protein. Here the sample spans over 300,000 distinct CDR3 sequences, roughly 16% being singletons. This CDR3 is built from 15 residues. The V segment lost 3 bases and the J segment 1 base; nucleotides outside the gene matches: 4. Germline lookup yields CDR1 SGHTA and CDR2 FQGNSA. The chain links TRBV7-2 to TRBJ1-2, with 8 bases fitting TRBD1. Sequencing was performed on PBMCs. The sequence came from a human donor in good health (CMV status not recorded). Some clones in this sample may be carry-over from other donors' samples. CDR3 DNA: TGTGCCAGCAGCTTGGGACAGGATCTTAACTATGGCTACACCTTC. This gives the protein CASSLGQDLNYGYTF. Looking up the rest from reference TRBV7-2 and TRBJ1-2 gives the full variable domain: GAGVSQSPSNKVTEKGKDVELRCDPISGHTALYWYRQSLGQGLEFLIYFQGNSAPDKSGLPSDRFSAERTGGSVSTLTIQRTQQEDSAVYLCASSLGQDLNYGYTFGSGTRLTVV.